This TCR beta chain was obtained from a study of CD8 T cells in ankylosing spondylitis (TCRdb year 2017). The study in broad terms: T cell receptor beta repertoires were profiled in healthy donors and ankylosing spondylitis patients so that disease-linked TCR variants could be found. The whole study cohort included 108 healthy donors and 25 ankylosing spondylitis patients. Peripheral blood samples were taken, and synovial fluid was additionally collected from ankylosing spondylitis patients.

CDR1 and CDR2, per the germline V gene, are SGDLS and YYNGEE. Spanning cysteine to phenylalanine, the CDR3 consists of 17 amino acids. CDR3 DNA only is kept here, 51 bases in frame from base 1. V was cut back by 0 bases and J by 5 bases, leaving a gap of 17 bases between them. This clonotype was picked up a small number of times. Its antigen target is currently unknown. There are no base qualities to consult, and no much larger clone falls within one base. The full study reports these points: A CD8+ phenotype was shown by the disease-linked clones, which were found at relatively low frequencies in peripheral blood. Some of the motif variants had been reported before in the synovial fluid and blood of reactive arthritis patients, a finding that suggests common disease-initiation mechanisms. The disease-linked clones were reported as significantly enriched in matched synovial fluid samples from ankylosing spondylitis patients. A TCR beta motif made up of eight highly homologous amino acid variants appeared to be characteristic of blood from ankylosing spondylitis patients.

Sequencing was performed on an Illumina HiSeq 2500. Quantitative 5'-RACE with molecular barcodes was used to prepare TCR beta libraries. The source study handled its data this way. To identify disease-linked TCR variants, a new computational method was used, one built on a probabilistic model of VDJ rearrangement. Starting from the raw public reads, TCRdb applied fastp trimming at Q25, assembled clones with MiXCR and retained in-frame beta chains. Records with the same CDR3 protein are collapsed into one entry carrying the most frequent genes and DNA. The V and J calls were determined by TCRdb, not by the authors. In this sample the table shows 400,000 or so distinct CDR3 sequences, about 24% of which occur a single time. 0.89% of the sample comes from the top ten.

The sequence is built from TRBV9 and TRBJ2-2; the D gene is perhaps TRBD1 or TRBD2, as each covers 6 bases. The TCR sequence derives from a male donor with ankylosing spondylitis. Specimen: blood, either unsorted or a sorted T cell fraction (not recorded which). CDR3 sequence: CASSVAMGLQGTGELFF. Read as DNA, the sequence is TGTGCCAGCAGCGTAGCTATGGGACTCCAGGGGACCGGGGAGCTGTTTTTT.